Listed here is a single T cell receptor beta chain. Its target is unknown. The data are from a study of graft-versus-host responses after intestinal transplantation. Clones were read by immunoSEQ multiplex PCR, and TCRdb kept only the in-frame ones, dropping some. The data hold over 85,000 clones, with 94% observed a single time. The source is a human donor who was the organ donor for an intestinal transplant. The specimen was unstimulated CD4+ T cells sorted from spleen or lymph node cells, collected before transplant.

For the CDR3, the DNA is TGTGCCAGCCAAGGGGCCCTAGCGGGGGGCACAGATACGCAGTATTTT. It yields the protein CASQGALAGGTDTQYF. The J gene is TRBJ2-3, the V gene TRBV11-2, with 10 bases identical to TRBD2. This CDR3 has 16 residues. Trimming at V came to 8 bases and at J to 1 base, leaving 9 bases not matched to a gene. CDR1 is SGHAT, CDR2 FQNNGV, per germline.